The TCR beta chain described here comes from a study of breast tumors, draining lymph nodes, adjacent tissues. Study observations and caveats: Most tumor T cells seemingly derive from lymph node, then expand in tumor. Data only fit, rather than demonstrated, lymph node origin of most tumor T cells. Compared with lymph nodes, tumors were less diverse; compared with nontumor tissue, more.

TCRdb recomputed calls from the multiplex PCR reads with MiXCR, one row per CDR3 protein. This table has more than 50,000 distinct CDR3 sequences, approximately 47% appearing once. Trimming stripped 1 base from V and 0 bases from J, with 15 bases between. The CDR3 has 17 amino acids. The V gene's germline CDR1 is LNHDA and CDR2 SQIVND (reference sequence). Ten or more counts support this clonotype. The antigen remains unidentified. Sequencing was done on a sample of breast tumor tissue. The receptor comes from a female donor with breast cancer. Some clones in this sample may be carry-over from other donors' samples. The J gene is TRBJ1-2, the V gene TRBV19; perhaps TRBD1 as D (5 bases). The CDR3 loop reads CASSIVTGGVSNYGYTF. DNA for the CDR3: TGTGCCAGTAGTATAGTCACCGGGGGGGTCTCTAACTATGGCTACACCTTC.